This T cell receptor beta chain emerged from a study of OX40 agonist ivuxolimab in advanced cancers. This table comes from immunoSEQ multiplex PCR, and its TCRdb copy is limited to in-frame clones, with some not included. The sample has some 27,000 clones, 90% seen once; the top ten hold about 24%. The V end lost 5 bases, the J end lost 3 bases, and 14 bases lay between the germline ends. CDR3 length equals 14 residues. Per the germline V gene, CDR1 is MNHEY and CDR2 is SVGAGI. With regard to this clone: Its antigen is not known.

A history of autoimmune disease or systemic immunosuppression excluded patients. Study results and caveats: CD8+ T cells averaged more expanded clones than CD4+. At doses 0.1 to 3.0 mg/kg, CD4+ and CD8+ clones expanded.

Sample: CD4+ or CD8+ T cells sorted from blood, taken in a trial of the OX40 agonist ivuxolimab. The chain combines TRBV6-5 with TRBJ2-7, with D tentatively TRBD1 (6 bases). The receptor was isolated from an adult with an advanced solid tumor such as melanoma, head and neck, liver or kidney cancer. CDR3 amino acids: CASSPRGSGYEQYF. The CDR3, as DNA: TGTGCCAGCAGTCCCAGGGGTAGTGGCTACGAGCAGTACTTC.